This TCR beta chain was profiled in a study of human T cells and chemical hapten exposure. At the level of the study: The sensitizer, 2% DPC, was used on around 2 cm by around 2 cm of upper inner arm skin. Yields of TCR per sample differed, chiefly owing to small differences in pooled library volume.

Time point specified: pre-sensitization, week 0. Treatment reported: therapeutic diphenylcyclopropenone sensitization with weekly scalp DPC. For this clonotype: Its antigen is as yet unknown.

Findings of the study overall: Donor immune responses may differ from healthy people's, since all donors had alopecia.

TCRdb used MiXCR to reprocess the RACE reads, holding one entry per CDR3 protein. Among tens of thousands of distinct CDR3 sequences listed, around 10% were seen once. This CDR3 contains 15 residues. Germline values: CDR1 SGHAT, CDR2 FQNNGV. Trimming cost V 7 bases and J 1 base; bases outside gene matches: 8. The sequence was collected from a woman in her thirties or forties with alopecia areata. Some clones in this sample may be carry-over from other donors' samples. The chain has TRBV11-2 and TRBJ2-7; 9 positions match TRBD1. This specimen was whole blood, taken in connection with sensitization to the hapten diphenylcyclopropenone (DPC). The CDR3 DNA is TGTGCCAGCACCCCTCGACAGGGGGGATCCTACGAGCAGTACTTC. Translating gives CASTPRQGGSYEQYF.